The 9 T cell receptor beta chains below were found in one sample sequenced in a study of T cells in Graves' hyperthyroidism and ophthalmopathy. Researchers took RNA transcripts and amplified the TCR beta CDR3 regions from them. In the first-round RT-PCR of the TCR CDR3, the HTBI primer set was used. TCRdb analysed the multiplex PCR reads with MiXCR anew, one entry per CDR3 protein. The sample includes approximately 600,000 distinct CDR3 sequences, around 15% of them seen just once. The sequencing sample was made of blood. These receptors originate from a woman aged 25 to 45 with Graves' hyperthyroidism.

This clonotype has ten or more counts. The CDR3 sequence is CASSVQSYQETQYF. In nucleotides, the CDR3 is TGTGCCAGCAGTGTCCAGTCATATCAAGAGACCCAGTACTTC. The rearrangement joins TRBV6-1 to TRBJ2-5, with D unresolved. The V gene's germline CDR1 is MNHNS and CDR2 SASEGT. The CDR3 contains 14 residues. Trimming pared 4 bases from V and 2 bases from J, leaving 11 bases between.

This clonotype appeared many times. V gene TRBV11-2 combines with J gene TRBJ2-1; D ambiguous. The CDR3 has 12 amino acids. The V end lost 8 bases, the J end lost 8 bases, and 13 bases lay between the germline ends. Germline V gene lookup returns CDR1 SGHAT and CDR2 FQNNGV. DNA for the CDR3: TGTGCCAGCGTCAATTTCCCCCATGAGCAGTTCTTC. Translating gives CASVNFPHEQFF.

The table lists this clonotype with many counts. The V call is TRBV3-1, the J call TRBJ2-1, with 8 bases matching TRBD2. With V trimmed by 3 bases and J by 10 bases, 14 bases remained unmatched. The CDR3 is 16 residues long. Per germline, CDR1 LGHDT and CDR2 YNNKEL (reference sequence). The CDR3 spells CASSHSGLGKGHEQFF. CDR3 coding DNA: TGTGCCAGCAGCCATTCGGGACTAGGAAAGGGCCACGAGCAGTTCTTC.

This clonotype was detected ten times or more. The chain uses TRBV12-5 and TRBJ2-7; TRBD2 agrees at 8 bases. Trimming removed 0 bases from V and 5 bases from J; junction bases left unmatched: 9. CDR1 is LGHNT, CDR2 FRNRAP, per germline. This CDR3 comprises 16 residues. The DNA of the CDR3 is TGTGCTAGTGGTTTGGTACCCCGCCTTAGCGGGGACGAGCAGTACTTC. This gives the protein CASGLVPRLSGDEQYF.

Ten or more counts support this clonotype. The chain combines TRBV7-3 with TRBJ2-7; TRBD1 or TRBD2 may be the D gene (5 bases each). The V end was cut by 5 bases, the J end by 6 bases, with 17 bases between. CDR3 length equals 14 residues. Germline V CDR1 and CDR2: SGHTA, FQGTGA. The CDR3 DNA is TGTGCCAGCAGCCCCGGGGCTGTTGGAGGCGAGCAGTACTTC. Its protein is CASSPGAVGGEQYF.

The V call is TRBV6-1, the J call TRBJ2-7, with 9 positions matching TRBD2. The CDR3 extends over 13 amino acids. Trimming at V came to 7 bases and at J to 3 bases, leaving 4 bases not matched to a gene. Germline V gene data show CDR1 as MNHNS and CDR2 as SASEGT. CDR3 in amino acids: CASMGTSSYEQYF. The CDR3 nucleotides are TGTGCCAGCATGGGGACTAGCAGCTACGAGCAGTACTTC.

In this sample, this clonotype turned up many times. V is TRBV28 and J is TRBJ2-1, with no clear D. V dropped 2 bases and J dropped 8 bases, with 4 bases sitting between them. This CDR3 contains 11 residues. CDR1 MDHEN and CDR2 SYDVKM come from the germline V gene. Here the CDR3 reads CASSLDYEQFF. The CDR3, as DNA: TGTGCCAGCAGTTTAGATTATGAGCAGTTCTTC.

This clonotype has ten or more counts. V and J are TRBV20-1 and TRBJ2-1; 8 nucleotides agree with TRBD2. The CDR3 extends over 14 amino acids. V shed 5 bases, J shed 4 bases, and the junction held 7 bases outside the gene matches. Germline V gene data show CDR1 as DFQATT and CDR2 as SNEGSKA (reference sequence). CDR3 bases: TGCAGTGCTGTGCGGGAGGCGGGTTACAATGAGCAGTTCTTC. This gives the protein CSAVREAGYNEQFF.

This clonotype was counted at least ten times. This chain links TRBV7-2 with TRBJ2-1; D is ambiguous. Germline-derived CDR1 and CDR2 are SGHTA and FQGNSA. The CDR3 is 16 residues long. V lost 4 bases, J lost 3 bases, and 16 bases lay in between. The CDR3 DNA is TGTGCCAGCAGCTCAATACCATCCTCGTTCTACAATGAGCAGTTCTTC. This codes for CASSSIPSSFYNEQFF.